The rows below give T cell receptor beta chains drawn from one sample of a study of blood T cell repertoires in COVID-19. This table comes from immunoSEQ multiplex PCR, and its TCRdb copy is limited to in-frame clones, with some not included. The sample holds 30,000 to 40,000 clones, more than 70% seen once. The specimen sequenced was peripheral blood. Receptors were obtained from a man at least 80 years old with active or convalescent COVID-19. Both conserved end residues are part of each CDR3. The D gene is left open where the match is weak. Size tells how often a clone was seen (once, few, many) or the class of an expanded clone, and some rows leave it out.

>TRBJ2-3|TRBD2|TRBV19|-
TGTGCCAGTCAACGGACTAGCGGGAGTGGGGGTCATACGCAGTATTTT
CASQRTSGSGGHTQYF
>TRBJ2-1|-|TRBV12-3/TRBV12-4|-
TGTGCCAGCAGTTTGGGCCGACTAGAAGAGTTCTTC
CASSLGRLEEFF
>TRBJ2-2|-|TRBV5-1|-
TGCGCCAGCAGCTTGAGCAGGGAAAGCGCCGGGGAGCTGTTTTTT
CASSLSRESAGELFF
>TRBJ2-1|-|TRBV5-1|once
TGCGCCAGCAGCTTGGGGGGCGCGTATGAGCAGTTCTTC
CASSLGGAYEQFF
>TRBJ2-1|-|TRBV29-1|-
TGCAGCGTTGGAACCGATAGCTCCTACAATGAGCAGTTCTTC
CSVGTDSSYNEQFF
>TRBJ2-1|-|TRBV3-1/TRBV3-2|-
TGTGCCAGCAGCCATCCTACGACCTTAGGGGTTCCTGAGCAGTTCTTC
CASSHPTTLGVPEQFF
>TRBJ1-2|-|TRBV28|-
TGTGCCAGCAGACGGAACCTAGATGGCTACACCTTC
CASRRNLDGYTF
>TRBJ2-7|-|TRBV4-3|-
TGCGCCAGCAGCCAACTAGCTACAGACACCTACGAGCAGTACTTC
CASSQLATDTYEQYF
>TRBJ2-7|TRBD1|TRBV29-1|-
TGCAGCGGGATGACAGGGATTTCCTACGAGCAGTACTTC
CSGMTGISYEQYF
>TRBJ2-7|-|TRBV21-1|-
TGTGCCAGCAGCAAAGCGTGGCTATCGACAGGGGAGGCATATGGGGAGCAGTACTTC
CASSKAWLSTGEAYGEQYF
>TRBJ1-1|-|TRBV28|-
TGTGCCAGCAGTCCCAAATGGGGAGCGAACACTGAAGCTTTCTTT
CASSPKWGANTEAFF
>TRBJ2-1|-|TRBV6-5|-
TGTGCCAGCAGCCGATGGACAGCCCAAAACAATGAGCAGTTCTTC
CASSRWTAQNNEQFF
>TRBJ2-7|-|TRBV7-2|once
TGTGCCAGCAGCTTAGATTCTGGGAGACCTGGTGAGCAGTACTTC
CASSLDSGRPGEQYF